The source of this T cell receptor beta chain is a study of blood T cell repertoires in COVID-19. For the study at large: Samples of COVID-19 (acute and convalescent) were obtained from the United States, Italy and Spain.

The germline V and J ends were trimmed by 3 bases and 10 bases, with 9 bases remaining between them. The germline gives CDR1 LNHDA, CDR2 SQIVND (reference sequence). This CDR3 has 12 amino acids. Membership in each cohort depended on participant-reported clinical history. The table came from immunoSEQ multiplex PCR; TCRdb's copy has only in-frame clones and leaves some out. The repertoire has 280,000 or so clones, around nine tenths of them found once; the top ten carry 6% to 6.5%. This TCR came from a woman in her thirties or forties who had recovered from COVID-19. The sequenced material came from PBMCs or T cells enriched from blood (not recorded which). The chain recombines TRBV19 with TRBJ1-4; unclear D gene. The CDR3 sequence is CASSILSGKLFF. The CDR3 bases are TGTGCCAGTAGTATTCTATCTGGAAAACTGTTTTTT.